Listed below are T cell receptor beta chains from one sample, sequenced in a study of blood T cell repertoires in COVID-19. Assay used: immunoSEQ multiplex PCR; TCRdb lists only in-frame clones, some missing. The table shows about 350,000 clones, with almost 90% occurring only once. The specimen was peripheral blood. These receptors all come from a woman in her 70s with COVID-19, enrolled during active disease. Each CDR3 is given with its conserved first and last residue. D genes are given only for firm matches. The size field is filled for only some rows; it gives once, few, many or a size class.

>16|NA|TRBJ2-3|TRBV4-1|TRBD2
TGCGCCAGCAGCCAAGCGGGGGGGACTTACACAGATACGCAGTATTTT
CASSQAGGTYTDTQYF
>13|few|TRBJ2-7|TRBV2|NA
TGTGCCAGCAGTGCAGGACAACGGGGGGAGCAGTACTTC
CASSAGQRGEQYF
>17|NA|TRBJ1-3|TRBV6-1|NA
TGTGCCAGCAGTGAAGTAGCGGCCCTGAGATCTGGAAACACCATATATTTT
CASSEVAALRSGNTIYF
>17|few|TRBJ1-3|TRBV5-5|NA
TGTGCCAGCAGCTTGACGCATGACAGCATCTCTGGAAACACCATATATTTT
CASSLTHDSISGNTIYF
>14|NA|TRBJ1-6|TRBV10-3|TRBD1
TGTGCCACGGGGGGACAGGGAATTTTTTCACCCCTCCACTTT
CATGGQGIFSPLHF
>16|NA|TRBJ2-5|TRBV9|NA
TGTGCCAGCAGCGTAGTCCCGTATGGGGGGCAAGAGACCCAGTACTTC
CASSVVPYGGQETQYF
>14|few|TRBJ2-7|TRBV5-6|TRBD1
TGTGCCAGCAGCACGCCGGGACAGGGCAACGAGCAGTACTTC
CASSTPGQGNEQYF
>13|NA|TRBJ1-3|TRBV2|NA
TGTGCCAGCAACAGGGAATCTGGAAACACCATATATTTT
CASNRESGNTIYF
>14|NA|TRBJ2-2|TRBV24-1|TRBD1
TGTGCCACCAGTGAGTACAGGGGCACCGGGGAGCTGTTTTTT
CATSEYRGTGELFF
>13|once|TRBJ1-2|TRBV6-5|TRBD1
TGTGCCAGCACCCCAGGACAGGGAGGTGGCTACACCTTC
CASTPGQGGGYTF
>16|NA|TRBJ2-7|TRBV4-2|TRBD2
TGTGCCAGCAGTGGGGGCCGGGAGGGGTTATCCTACGAGCAGTACTTC
CASSGGREGLSYEQYF
>13|NA|TRBJ1-2|TRBV6-5|NA
TGTGCCAGCCGAACCACAACTAACTATGGCTACACCTTC
CASRTTTNYGYTF
>15|NA|TRBJ1-1|TRBV18|TRBD1
TGTGCCAGCTCACCGGGGACAGGGATGAACACTGAAGCTTTCTTT
CASSPGTGMNTEAFF
>13|NA|TRBJ1-5|TRBV5-6|NA
TGTGCCAGCAGCTTGGACAGAAAACAGCCCCAGCATTTT
CASSLDRKQPQHF
>17|NA|TRBJ1-5|TRBV21-1|NA
TGTGCCAGCAGCAAAGAGGGAGAAGGTACTCCGAATCAGCCCCAGCATTTT
CASSKEGEGTPNQPQHF
>13|NA|TRBJ1-1|TRBV12-3/TRBV12-4|TRBD1
TGTGCCACTCCGGGGACAGCGAACACTGAAGCTTTCTTT
CATPGTANTEAFF
>15|NA|TRBJ2-7|TRBV28|TRBD1
TGTGCCAGCAGTTCCTCCGGGACAGGGGACTACGAGCAGTACTTC
CASSSSGTGDYEQYF
>14|NA|TRBJ2-1|TRBV27|TRBD2
TGTGCCAGCTCCCCCGGGACTAGCGGGGGCGAGCAGTTCTTC
CASSPGTSGGEQFF
>17|NA|TRBJ2-1|TRBV7-9|TRBD2
TGTGCCAGCACCATCCCAGGAGGCGGGGGGACTAACAATGAGCAGTTCTTC
CASTIPGGGGTNNEQFF
>17|NA|TRBJ2-1|TRBV7-2|TRBD2
TGTGCCAGCAGCTTAGTCGCGGGGGTCCCCTCCTACAATGAGCAGTTCTTC
CASSLVAGVPSYNEQFF
>15|NA|TRBJ2-3|TRBV6-6|TRBD2
TGTGCCAGCAAGATTAGCGGGGGGGACACAGATACGCAGTATTTT
CASKISGGDTDTQYF
>12|NA|TRBJ2-7|TRBV19|TRBD1
TGTGCCAGCCACAGGGGAAGGGACGAGCAGTACTTC
CASHRGRDEQYF
>17|NA|TRBJ2-1|TRBV13|TRBD2
TGTGCCAGCAGTTCAGGACTAGCAGCCGGGTTTCGCAATGAGCAGTTCTTC
CASSSGLAAGFRNEQFF
>12|NA|TRBJ1-1|TRBV11-3|NA
TGTGCCAGCAGCCTTAGGGGCGCTGAAGCTTTCTTT
CASSLRGAEAFF
>14|NA|TRBJ1-2|TRBV5-1|NA
TGCGCCAGCAGCTTGGAGGGGGAGGGCTATGGCTACACCTTC
CASSLEGEGYGYTF
>13|NA|TRBJ2-7|TRBV3-1/TRBV3-2|NA
TGTGCCAGCAGCCAAGATACTAGACAGGCTGGGTACTTC
CASSQDTRQAGYF
>14|NA|TRBJ1-6|TRBV9|NA
TGTGCCAGCAGCGTTTGGGACACAGATTCACCCCTCCACTTT
CASSVWDTDSPLHF
>13|once|TRBJ2-4|TRBV11-2|TRBD1
TGTGCCAGCAGCCCCGGGACAGGGAACATTCAGTACTTC
CASSPGTGNIQYF
>13|NA|TRBJ1-3|TRBV6-5|NA
TGTGCCAGCAACTACAGGGCTGGAAACACCATATATTTT
CASNYRAGNTIYF
>15|NA|TRBJ1-4|TRBV24-1|NA
TGTGCCACCAGTGATTCGGGGGACCGCCCTGAAAAACTGTTTTTT
CATSDSGDRPEKLFF
>17|NA|TRBJ2-2|TRBV19|NA
TGTGCCAGTAGTCCTTGGACTAAGTCACCGAACACCGGGGAGCTGTTTTTT
CASSPWTKSPNTGELFF
>13|NA|TRBJ2-7|TRBV5-8|NA
TGTGCCAGCAGCTTGACACGACAATACGAGCAGTACTTC
CASSLTRQYEQYF
>13|NA|TRBJ2-3|TRBV9|NA
TGTGCCAGCAGCGTCCTCAGGGGAGATACGCAGTATTTT
CASSVLRGDTQYF
>15|NA|TRBJ1-1|TRBV9|NA
TGTGCCAGCAGCGTAGTTGTCAGGGAGAACACTGAAGCTTTCTTT
CASSVVVRENTEAFF
>15|once|TRBJ1-4|TRBV24-1|TRBD1
TGTGCCACCAGTGACCCACAGGGGCCGGGAGAAAAACTGTTTTTT
CATSDPQGPGEKLFF
>16|once|TRBJ2-5|TRBV28|NA
TGTGCCAGCAGTTTTTGGCAGGGGGGTTCCCAAGAGACCCAGTACTTC
CASSFWQGGSQETQYF
>15|NA|TRBJ2-3|TRBV19|NA
TGTGCCAGTACCCCTATGGGGGGGCGGACAGATACGCAGTATTTT
CASTPMGGRTDTQYF
>15|NA|TRBJ2-5|TRBV12-2|NA
TGTGCAAGTCGCTTAGGAGCGGGGGCCGAGGAGACCCAGTACTTC
CASRLGAGAEETQYF
>14|NA|TRBJ2-5|TRBV10-3|TRBD2
TGTGCCATCGGACCGGGACTAGCAGACGAGACCCAGTACTTC
CAIGPGLADETQYF
>14|few|TRBJ2-3|TRBV7-9|NA
TGTGCCAGCAGCTTAGTAGCGGACGCAGATACGCAGTATTTT
CASSLVADADTQYF
>14|NA|TRBJ1-2|TRBV7-8|NA
TGTGCCAGCAGCTTAGAGGCGGGGATCTATGGCTACACCTTC
CASSLEAGIYGYTF
>16|NA|TRBJ1-3|TRBV12-2|NA
TGTGCAAGTCGCTTAGATCGCGGAGGGGTTGGAAACACCATATATTTT
CASRLDRGGVGNTIYF
>15|NA|TRBJ2-7|TRBV2|NA
TGTGCCAGTGGAAAACTTCGGACTACCTCCTACGAGCAGTACTTC
CASGKLRTTSYEQYF
>16|NA|TRBJ1-6|TRBV19|TRBD1
TGTGCCAGTACTGAGCAGGGGACAGGCATTAATTCACCCCTCCACTTT
CASTEQGTGINSPLHF
>13|NA|TRBJ1-1|TRBV5-1|TRBD1
TGCGCCAGCAGCTTACAGGGGTTTTCTGAAGCTTTCTTT
CASSLQGFSEAFF
>15|NA|TRBJ1-5|TRBV19|NA
TGTGCCAGTAGTATTCAGGGGCCTATAGGTCAGCCCCAGCATTTT
CASSIQGPIGQPQHF
>15|NA|TRBJ2-7|TRBV27|TRBD1
TGTGCCAGCAGTTTAACAGGGGGACGCTCCTACGAGCAGTACTTC
CASSLTGGRSYEQYF
>16|NA|TRBJ2-1|TRBV25-1|TRBD1
TGTGCCAGCAGTGAAGTTCGGGACAGGTCGAACAATGAGCAGTTCTTC
CASSEVRDRSNNEQFF
>15|once|TRBJ2-3|TRBV9|TRBD2
TGTGCCAGCAGCGGCGGGACTACCCGGACAGATACGCAGTATTTT
CASSGGTTRTDTQYF
>12|NA|TRBJ1-1|TRBV25-1|NA
TGTGCCAGCAGTGCTCCGAACACTGAAGCTTTCTTT
CASSAPNTEAFF
>12|NA|TRBJ1-2|TRBV5-6|NA
TGTGCCAGCAGCCTGACAGGCTATGGCTACACCTTC
CASSLTGYGYTF
>16|NA|TRBJ1-2|TRBV6-5|TRBD1
TGTGCCAGCAGTTACGCCGGGACAGGCAATAACTATGGCTACACCTTC
CASSYAGTGNNYGYTF
>13|NA|TRBJ1-2|TRBV6-5|TRBD1
TGTGCCAGCAGGGTGACAGGGGACTATGGCTACACCTTC
CASRVTGDYGYTF
>15|once|TRBJ1-1|TRBV2|NA
TGTGCCAGCAGGTACGTTGCATCGGCCAGGACTGAAGCTTTCTTT
CASRYVASARTEAFF